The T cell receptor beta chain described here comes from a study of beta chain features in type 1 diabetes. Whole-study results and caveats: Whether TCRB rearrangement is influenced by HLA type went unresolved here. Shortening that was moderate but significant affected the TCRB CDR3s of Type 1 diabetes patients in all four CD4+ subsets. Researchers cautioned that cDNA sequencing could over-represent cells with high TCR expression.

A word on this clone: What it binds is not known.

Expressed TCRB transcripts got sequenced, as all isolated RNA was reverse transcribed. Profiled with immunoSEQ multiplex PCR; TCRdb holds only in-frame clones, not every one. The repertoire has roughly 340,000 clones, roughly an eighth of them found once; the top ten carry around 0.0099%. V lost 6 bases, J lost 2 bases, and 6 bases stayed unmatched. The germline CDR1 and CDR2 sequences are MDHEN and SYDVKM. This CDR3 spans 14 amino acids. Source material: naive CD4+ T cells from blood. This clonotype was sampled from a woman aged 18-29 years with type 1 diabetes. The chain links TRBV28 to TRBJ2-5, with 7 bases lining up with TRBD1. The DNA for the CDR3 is TGTGCCAGCAGCCCGGGACAGATACAAGAGACCCAGTACTTC. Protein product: CASSPGQIQETQYF. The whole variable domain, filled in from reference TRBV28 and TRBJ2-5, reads DVKVTQSSRYLVKRTGEKVFLECVQDMDHENMFWYRQDPGLGLRLIYFSYDVKMKEKGDIPEGYSVSREKKERFSLILESASTNQTSMYLCASSPGQIQETQYFGPGTRLLVL.